The clone carrying this T cell receptor (beta chain) was seen repeatedly, ten times or more. Its antigen is currently unknown. Blood was sampled at initial diagnosis of hyperthyroidism, prior to onset of any ophthalmopathy symptoms. This sample was included in a study of T cells in Graves' hyperthyroidism and ophthalmopathy. Study-level points and caveats: Most thyroid clonotypes with frequency above 0.001 were detected in blood.

The CDR3 spans 17 residues. V lost 7 bases and J lost 0; bases outside the gene matches: 11. The germline V gene has CDR1 SNHLY and CDR2 FYNNEI. The TCR beta CDR3 regions underwent amplification using RNA transcripts as the source. TCR CDR3 regions were first amplified by RT-PCR with HTBI primers. TCRdb re-called the multiplex PCR reads with MiXCR, one entry per CDR3 protein. This sample has 300,000 to 450,000 distinct CDR3 sequences, with around a sixth found just once. What was sequenced was blood. V is TRBV2 and J is TRBJ2-3; TRBD2 aligns across 9 bases. This clonotype was obtained from a woman under 30 with Graves' hyperthyroidism that later progressed to Graves' ophthalmopathy. CDR3 in DNA: TGTGCCAGCATGGCCCCGACTAGCGGCCCTAGCACAGATACGCAGTATTTT. Its translation: CASMAPTSGPSTDTQYF.